These T cell receptor beta chains were read from a single sample in a study of cytomegalovirus exposure and HLA in healthy donors. Repertoires were generated with immunoSEQ multiplex PCR, while TCRdb's copy carries only in-frame clones and drops some. The sample yields fewer than 120,000 clones, more than 70% seen once. The sample consisted of PBMCs. The origin of the receptors is a woman in her sixties or seventies in good health and CMV-seropositive. Each CDR3 is given with its conserved first and last residue. D genes are given only for firm matches. A clone size is listed for some rows: how often the clone was seen (once, few, many), or a class if it is expanded.

V: TRBV12-5; D: .; J: TRBJ1-2; size: .; DNA: TGTGCTAGTGGTTCCCCGGGGTTGAACGGCTACACCTTC; CDR3: CASGSPGLNGYTF
V: TRBV5-1; D: TRBD1; J: TRBJ1-5; size: .; DNA: TGCGCCAGCAGCCAGACAGGGGATAGCAATCAGCCCCAGCATTTT; CDR3: CASSQTGDSNQPQHF
V: TRBV7-9; D: .; J: TRBJ2-1; size: .; DNA: TGTGCCAGCAGCTTCGGCAATGAGCAGTTCTTC; CDR3: CASSFGNEQFF
V: TRBV10-3; D: .; J: TRBJ2-7; size: .; DNA: TGTGCCATCAGTGAGCGGGGTTCCGAGCAGTACTTC; CDR3: CAISERGSEQYF
V: TRBV19; D: TRBD2; J: TRBJ2-7; size: .; DNA: TGTGCCAGTAGATGGGCGGGAGGATCAATTGGAGAGCAGTACTTC; CDR3: CASRWAGGSIGEQYF
V: TRBV10-2; D: TRBD1; J: TRBJ2-1; size: once; DNA: TGCGCCAGCAGTGAGTCTTGGCAGGGGGCTTACAATGAGCAGTTCTTC; CDR3: CASSESWQGAYNEQFF
V: TRBV29-1; D: TRBD2; J: TRBJ2-7; size: .; DNA: TGCAGCGTTGACGGGACTAGCGGGAGTCAAGATACGGAGGAGCAGTACTTC; CDR3: CSVDGTSGSQDTEEQYF
V: TRBV7-9; D: TRBD1; J: TRBJ1-2; size: .; DNA: TGTGCCAGCAGCTGGGGACAGTATGGCTACACCTTC; CDR3: CASSWGQYGYTF
V: TRBV7-9; D: TRBD1; J: TRBJ2-7; size: .; DNA: TGTGCCAGCAGCGCGGGACAGGGCTCCTACGAGCAGTACTTC; CDR3: CASSAGQGSYEQYF
V: TRBV29-1; D: TRBD1; J: TRBJ1-1; size: once; DNA: TGCAGCGCCCCGGGACAGCTGAACACTGAAGCTTTCTTT; CDR3: CSAPGQLNTEAFF
V: TRBV6-1; D: TRBD1; J: TRBJ2-1; size: few; DNA: TGTGCCAGCACTCGGACAGGGGGCTATGAGCAGTTCTTC; CDR3: CASTRTGGYEQFF
V: TRBV6-5; D: .; J: TRBJ2-5; size: .; DNA: TGTGCCAGCTGCAGTACGGCCAATGGGGAGCAGTACTTC; CDR3: CASCSTANGEQYF
V: TRBV27; D: .; J: TRBJ2-7; size: .; DNA: TGTGCCAGCAGTTTAATCCCTCGGGACCGGGGGTACGAGCAGTACTTC; CDR3: CASSLIPRDRGYEQYF
V: TRBV6-5; D: .; J: TRBJ2-7; size: .; DNA: TGTGCCAGCAGTCACAGGAACGAGCAGTACTTC; CDR3: CASSHRNEQYF
V: TRBV4-1; D: .; J: TRBJ1-2; size: .; DNA: TGCGCCAGCAGCCAAGTGACAGTCGCTAACTATGGCTACACCTTC; CDR3: CASSQVTVANYGYTF
V: TRBV28; D: .; J: TRBJ1-3; size: .; DNA: TGTGCCAGCAGTTTACCGAGCTCTGGAAACACCATATATTTT; CDR3: CASSLPSSGNTIYF
V: TRBV5-4; D: .; J: TRBJ1-1; size: .; DNA: TGTGCCAGCCAGGGGAGGGAGTACACTGAAGCTTTCTTT; CDR3: CASQGREYTEAFF
V: TRBV7-7; D: .; J: TRBJ2-1; size: .; DNA: TGTGCCAGCAGCCGGGTACTGTGGGCAGGGCAGGGATCGGAGAGGAACAATGAGCAGTTCTTC; CDR3: CASSRVLWAGQGSERNNEQFF
V: TRBV2; D: TRBD1; J: TRBJ2-7; size: .; DNA: TGTGCCAGCAGTGATGAGTACAGGGGGAACTACGAGCAGTACTTC; CDR3: CASSDEYRGNYEQYF
V: TRBV5-4; D: .; J: TRBJ2-7; size: .; DNA: TGTGCCAGCAGCCCAGATTCTAGAACCTACGAGCAGTACTTC; CDR3: CASSPDSRTYEQYF
V: TRBV28; D: .; J: TRBJ2-1; size: .; DNA: TGTGCCAGCAGTCCGGCCTACAATGAGCAGTTCTTC; CDR3: CASSPAYNEQFF
V: TRBV28; D: TRBD1; J: TRBJ1-5; size: .; DNA: TGTGCCAGCAGTTTATGGACAGGGGGCACGAATCAGCCCCAGCATTTT; CDR3: CASSLWTGGTNQPQHF
V: TRBV9; D: TRBD2; J: TRBJ2-2; size: .; DNA: TGTGCCAGCGGGACTAGCGGCGGGGAGCTGTTTTTT; CDR3: CASGTSGGELFF
V: TRBV28; D: TRBD1; J: TRBJ1-2; size: .; DNA: TGTGCCAGCAAGGGGGCCGGCAGGGACTATGGCTACACCTTC; CDR3: CASKGAGRDYGYTF
V: TRBV2; D: TRBD2; J: TRBJ2-1; size: .; DNA: TGTGCCAGCAGTGGGACTAGCGGGAGGGCCGAGCAGTTCTTC; CDR3: CASSGTSGRAEQFF
V: TRBV11-1; D: .; J: TRBJ2-3; size: .; DNA: TGTGCCAGCAGCTCAGACACGTCGCAGTATTTT; CDR3: CASSSDTSQYF
V: TRBV9; D: .; J: TRBJ2-1; size: .; DNA: TGTGCCAGCAGTCTGACCGGGGGATACAATGAGCAGTTCTTC; CDR3: CASSLTGGYNEQFF
V: TRBV7-2; D: .; J: TRBJ1-1; size: .; DNA: TGTGCCAGCAGCTTATTTTGGGGCGCGGACACTGAAGCTTTCTTT; CDR3: CASSLFWGADTEAFF
V: TRBV6-1; D: TRBD2; J: TRBJ2-7; size: .; DNA: TGTGCCAGCAGTTCAAGGGGAGGGCCCTACGAGCAGTACTTC; CDR3: CASSSRGGPYEQYF
V: TRBV11-2; D: TRBD2; J: TRBJ2-1; size: .; DNA: TGTGCCAGCAGCCCGGCGACTAGCTCTCAGTTCTTC; CDR3: CASSPATSSQFF
V: TRBV15; D: .; J: TRBJ1-6; size: .; DNA: TGTGCCACCAGCAGAGATCACAGGGTTGATTCACCCCTCCACTTT; CDR3: CATSRDHRVDSPLHF
V: TRBV7-9; D: TRBD1; J: TRBJ2-7; size: few; DNA: TGTGCCAGCAGCTCCCCGCGGGACAGGGGCCACTACGAGCAGTACTTC; CDR3: CASSSPRDRGHYEQYF
V: TRBV30; D: .; J: TRBJ1-2; size: .; DNA: TGTGCCTGGGAGAACGCTAACAGCTATGGCTACACCTTC; CDR3: CAWENANSYGYTF
V: TRBV10-3; D: TRBD1; J: TRBJ2-7; size: .; DNA: TGTGCCATCAGTGAGCCCCTGACAGGGGAGAGCGAGCAGTACTTC; CDR3: CAISEPLTGESEQYF
V: TRBV5-1; D: TRBD2; J: TRBJ2-2; size: once; DNA: TGCGCCAGCAGCGGGCGGGAGGGGAACACCGGGGAGCTGTTTTTT; CDR3: CASSGREGNTGELFF
V: TRBV6-6; D: .; J: TRBJ1-5; size: .; DNA: TGTGCCAGCGATGGGGGGGATGGTCAGCCCCAGCATTTT; CDR3: CASDGGDGQPQHF
V: TRBV5-1; D: TRBD2; J: TRBJ2-3; size: .; DNA: TGCGCCAGCAGCCTAGCGGGAGTAGGGCAAGATACGCAGTATTTT; CDR3: CASSLAGVGQDTQYF
V: TRBV6-1; D: .; J: TRBJ1-4; size: .; DNA: TGTGCCAGCAGTGTCGAACAGGCGAATGAAAAACTGTTTTTT; CDR3: CASSVEQANEKLFF
V: TRBV5-1; D: TRBD2; J: TRBJ2-7; size: .; DNA: TGCGCCAGCAGCCCAGGGACTAGCATCGTCGGCTACGAGCAGTACTTC; CDR3: CASSPGTSIVGYEQYF
V: TRBV7-9; D: .; J: TRBJ2-7; size: .; DNA: TGTGCCAGCAGCCCCACAGCAACCTACGAGCAGTACTTC; CDR3: CASSPTATYEQYF
V: TRBV5-1; D: .; J: TRBJ2-2; size: .; DNA: TGCGCCAGCAGCTTGCAACATAGCGCCCGGGAGCTGTTTTTT; CDR3: CASSLQHSARELFF
V: TRBV9; D: TRBD2; J: TRBJ2-3; size: .; DNA: TGTGCCAGCAGCGTAGCTACTGTGACTAGCGGGACTAGCACAGATACGCAGTATTTT; CDR3: CASSVATVTSGTSTDTQYF
V: TRBV5-1; D: TRBD1; J: TRBJ1-2; size: once; DNA: TGCGCCAGCAGCCACCCCGGACAGGGACTCTATGGCTACACCTTC; CDR3: CASSHPGQGLYGYTF